This T cell receptor beta chain came from a study of OX40 agonist ivuxolimab in advanced cancers. V was clipped by 4 bases and J by 3 bases, with 14 bases between them. The CDR3 is 15 amino acids. The germline gives CDR1 SGHRS, CDR2 YFSETQ. The repertoire was sequenced with immunoSEQ multiplex PCR; TCRdb's copy has only in-frame clones and lacks some. The sample lists 70,000 or so clones, about three quarters occurring once. This sequence joins TRBV5-1 and TRBJ2-1; D possibly corresponds to TRBD2 (5 bases). Source: CD4+ or CD8+ T cells sorted from blood, taken in a trial of the OX40 agonist ivuxolimab. This clonotype was sampled from an adult with an advanced solid tumor such as melanoma, head and neck, liver or kidney cancer. The CDR3 coding sequence is TGCGCCAGCAGCCTCTCAGGACTGGGCTACAATGAGCAGTTCTTC. Translating it yields CASSLSGLGYNEQFF.